Following are 18 T cell receptor beta chains from one sample sequenced in a study of CD8+ T cells in alopecia areata. cDNA reverse transcribed from extracted RNA served as the sequencing template. The table came from immunoSEQ multiplex PCR; TCRdb's copy has only in-frame clones and leaves some out. Of 50,000 to 80,000 clones listed, 44% are singletons. Material for sequencing was NKG2D-low CD8+ T cells sorted from blood. Source of these receptors: a human donor with alopecia areata.

The chain has TRBV30 and TRBJ2-5; 11 bases line up with TRBD2. Germline trimming cut 0 bases from V and 1 base from J; bases unmatched to any gene: 1. Germline CDR1 and CDR2: GTSNPN and SVGIG (reference sequence). The CDR3 length is 15 residues. The CDR3 sequence is CAWSVGLAGQETQYF. In DNA, the CDR3 is TGTGCCTGGAGTGTCGGACTAGCGGGCCAAGAGACCCAGTACTTC.

The genes are TRBV5-1 and TRBJ2-7; D is unclear. The CDR3 extends over 14 amino acids. V was trimmed by 0 bases and J by 2 bases, leaving 9 bases between them. The V gene's germline CDR1 is SGHRS and CDR2 YFSETQ. For the CDR3, the DNA is TGCGCCAGCAGCTTGGAGGTGGGCCCCTACGAGCAGTACTTC. Amino acid sequence: CASSLEVGPYEQYF.

The table lists this clone with a few counts. V usage is TRBV7-9 and J usage is TRBJ2-7, with unresolved D. The CDR3 runs to 11 residues. The germline V gene has CDR1 SEHNR and CDR2 FQNEAQ (reference sequence). V shed 5 bases and J shed 3 bases, with 5 bases lying between them. Here the CDR3 reads CASSQYYEQYF. In nucleotides, the CDR3 is TGTGCCAGCAGCCAATACTACGAGCAGTACTTC.

This clone was counted only a few times. The chain is built from TRBV29-1 and TRBJ1-2; possibly TRBD1 for D (6 bases). The germline V gene encodes CDR1 SQVTM and CDR2 ANQGSEA. This CDR3 is 13 amino acids long. Trimming took off 7 bases at V and 8 bases at J, with 20 bases between the two ends. The CDR3 DNA sequence: TGCAGCGGTCACACGGGACACGAGGAGGGCTACACCTTC. Residues: CSGHTGHEEGYTF. Supplemented by reference TRBV29-1 and TRBJ1-2, the full variable domain reads SAVISQKPSRDICQRGTSLTIQCQVDSQVTMMFWYRQQPGQSLTLIATANQGSEATYESGFVIDKFPISRPNLTFSTLTVSNMSPEDSSIYLCSGHTGHEEGYTFGSGTRLTVV.

In this sample, this clone turned up once. This chain links TRBV27 with TRBJ2-7, with D perhaps TRBD1 (6 bases). Germline V gene lookup returns CDR1 MNHEY and CDR2 SMNVEV (reference sequence). V was cut by 6 bases and J by 2 bases, with 14 bases left in between. This CDR3 is 14 amino acids long. CDR3 nucleotides: TGTGCCAGCAGACCTGTCGGACAGCCCTACGAGCAGTACTTC. Protein: CASRPVGQPYEQYF.

This clone was seen more than once but under ten times. The genes are TRBV7-9 and TRBJ2-7; D perhaps matches TRBD2 (5 bases). The V and J ends lost 5 bases and 0 bases respectively, with 17 bases between them. CDR3 length equals 16 residues. Germline-derived CDR1 and CDR2 are SEHNR and FQNEAQ (reference sequence). The CDR3 sequence: CASSQTAGLTSYEQYF. CDR3 nucleotides: TGTGCCAGCAGCCAAACCGCGGGTCTAACCTCCTACGAGCAGTACTTC. The entire variable domain, with the rest obtained from reference TRBV7-9 and TRBJ2-7, is as follows: DTGVSQNPRHKITKRGQNVTFRCDPISEHNRLYWYRQTLGQGPEFLTYFQNEAQLEKSRLLSDRFSAERPKGSFSTLEIQRTEQGDSAMYLCASSQTAGLTSYEQYFGPGTRLTVT.

In this sample, this clone turned up a few times. V is TRBV13 and J is TRBJ2-5; D is unresolved. Germline V gene lookup returns CDR1 PRHDT and CDR2 FYEKMQ (reference sequence). The CDR3 has 13 residues. The V end was cut by 4 bases, the J end by 3 bases, with 9 bases between. This CDR3 reads CASSSDPKETQYF. The CDR3 DNA follows: TGTGCCAGCAGCTCGGACCCGAAAGAGACCCAGTACTTC.

The DNA of the CDR3 is TGCAGCGTTGAAGTAAGCAGGGGTCACCAGCATTTT. It specifies CSVEVSRGHQHF. The chain recombines TRBV29-1 with TRBJ1-5; tentative D call: TRBD1 (6 bases). V dropped 1 base and J dropped 12 bases, with 13 bases sitting between them. The germline V gene encodes CDR1 SQVTM and CDR2 ANQGSEA. The CDR3 totals 12 residues.

In its sample, this clone was seen a few times. The chain carries TRBV7-9 and TRBJ2-7; possibly TRBD1 or TRBD2 for D (5 bases each). The CDR3 extends over 11 amino acids. The germline V gene has CDR1 SEHNR and CDR2 FQNEAQ (reference sequence). The V end lost 7 bases, the J end lost 4 bases, and 8 bases lay between the germline ends. The CDR3 sequence is CASIEGYEQYF. Here the CDR3 DNA reads TGTGCCAGCATAGAGGGGTACGAGCAGTACTTC.

The chain links TRBV29-1 to TRBJ1-2, with no clear D. Germline CDR1 reads SQVTM; CDR2 reads ANQGSEA. The CDR3 loop spans 12 amino acids. The V end lost 2 bases, the J end lost 2 bases, and 6 bases lay between the germline ends. The CDR3 DNA reads as TGCAGCGTTGAACGGGGAAACTATGGCTACACCTTC. This encodes CSVERGNYGYTF.

The chain carries TRBV10-2 and TRBJ2-7; TRBD1 aligns across 7 bases. The V gene's germline CDR1 is WSHSY and CDR2 SAAADI. The CDR3 length is 11 residues. The V segment lost 6 bases and the J segment 6 bases; nucleotides outside the gene matches: 2. The CDR3 bases are TGCGCCAGCAGGAACAGGGGCGAGCAGTACTTC. It yields the protein CASRNRGEQYF.

The rearrangement uses TRBV4-3 and TRBJ2-5, with D uncertain. V was pared by 1 base and J by 2 bases, with 5 bases between. From germline, CDR1 is LGHNA and CDR2 YSLEER. The CDR3 covers 13 residues. CDR3 amino acids: CASSQGGQETQYF. The CDR3 DNA is TGCGCCAGCAGCCAAGGGGGACAAGAGACCCAGTACTTC.

V and J are TRBV18 and TRBJ2-1; unclear D gene. The CDR3 runs to 12 residues. In germline, CDR1 is KGHSH, CDR2 LQKENI. With 4 bases removed from V and 9 bases from J, the gap between germline ends came to 10 bases. This chain's CDR3 is CASSQARGEQFF. The CDR3 DNA follows: TGTGCCAGCTCACAGGCACGCGGTGAGCAGTTCTTC.

This clone came up a few times. The gene calls are TRBV19 and TRBJ2-7; 8 positions match TRBD1. J was trimmed by 2 bases and V by 6 bases; bases with no gene match: 6. The CDR3 totals 14 residues. Germline V gene data show CDR1 as LNHDA and CDR2 as SQIVND (reference sequence). The CDR3 loop reads CASSSTTGAYEQYF. The CDR3 nucleotides read TGTGCCAGTAGCTCTACGACAGGGGCCTACGAGCAGTACTTC.

V and J are TRBV7-9 and TRBJ1-1; no reliable D call. V was pared by 1 base and J by 4 bases, with 7 bases between. The length of the CDR3 is 13 residues. The germline gives CDR1 SEHNR, CDR2 FQNEAQ (reference sequence). The CDR3 DNA is TGTGCCAGCAGCTTAGGATACTTCACTGAAGCTTTCTTT. This sequence encodes CASSLGYFTEAFF. Variable domain in full (rest from reference TRBV7-9 and TRBJ1-1): DTGVSQNPRHKITKRGQNVTFRCDPISEHNRLYWYRQTLGQGPEFLTYFQNEAQLEKSRLLSDRFSAERPKGSFSTLEIQRTEQGDSAMYLCASSLGYFTEAFFGQGTRLTVV.

The sample holds a few counts of this clone. This chain joins TRBV23-1 and TRBJ2-2; 7 nucleotides line up with TRBD1. TRBV23-1 is flagged as an ORF with uncertain function. V gave up 6 bases and J gave up 0 bases; unmatched junction bases: 10. The CDR3 length is 17 residues. Written as DNA, the CDR3 is TGCGCCAGCAGCCACAAAAGGGACAGAGCGAACACCGGGGAGCTGTTTTTT. Translating it yields CASSHKRDRANTGELFF.

Only a few counts were recorded for this clone. The J gene is TRBJ2-2, the V gene TRBV5-4; possible D gene TRBD1, 5 bases. Trimming took 3 bases from V and 0 from J, leaving 18 bases between them. The CDR3 has 18 amino acids. Germline CDR1 reads SGHNT; CDR2 reads YYREEE (reference sequence). The DNA for the CDR3 is TGTGCCAGCAGCTCGTGGGCTACAGGATACGCGAACACCGGGGAGCTGTTTTTT. Translating it yields CASSSWATGYANTGELFF.

This clone was seen only a few times. The chain is built from TRBV28 and TRBJ1-2, with 7 bases fitting TRBD1. This CDR3 contains 14 residues. Per germline, CDR1 MDHEN and CDR2 SYDVKM. Trimming at V came to 8 bases and at J to 4 bases, leaving 10 bases not matched to a gene. In nucleotides, the CDR3 is TGTGCCAGCTCTTCTACAGGGGTGAGCTATGGCTACACCTTC. This gives the protein CASSSTGVSYGYTF.